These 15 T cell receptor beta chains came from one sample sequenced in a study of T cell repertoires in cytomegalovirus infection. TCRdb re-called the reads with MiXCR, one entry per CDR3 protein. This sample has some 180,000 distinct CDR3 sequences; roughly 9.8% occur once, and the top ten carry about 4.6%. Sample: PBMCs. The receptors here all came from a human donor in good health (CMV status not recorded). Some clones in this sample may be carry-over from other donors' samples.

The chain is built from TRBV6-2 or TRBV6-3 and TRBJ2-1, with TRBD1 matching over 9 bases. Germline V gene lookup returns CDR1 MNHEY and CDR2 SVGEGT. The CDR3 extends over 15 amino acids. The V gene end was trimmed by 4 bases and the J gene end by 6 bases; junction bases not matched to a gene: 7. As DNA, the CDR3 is TGTGCCAGCAGTTCCGGGACAGGGACTTTCAATGAGCAGTTCTTC. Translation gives CASSSGTGTFNEQFF.

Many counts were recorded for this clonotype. CDR3 in amino acids: CASSYSGTQNEQFF. Here the CDR3 DNA reads TGTGCCAGCAGTTACTCAGGGACTCAAAATGAGCAGTTCTTC. This chain joins TRBV6-2 or TRBV6-3 and TRBJ2-1, with D maybe TRBD2 (6 bases). Trimming cost V 0 bases and J 7 bases, with 10 bases left between them. The CDR3 length is 14 residues. Per the germline V gene, CDR1 is MNHEY and CDR2 is SVGEGT.

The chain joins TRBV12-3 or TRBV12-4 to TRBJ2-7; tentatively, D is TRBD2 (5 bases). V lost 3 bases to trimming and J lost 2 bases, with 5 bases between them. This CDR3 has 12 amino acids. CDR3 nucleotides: TGTGCCAGCAGTTTCGGGGCCTACGAGCAGTACTTC. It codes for CASSFGAYEQYF.

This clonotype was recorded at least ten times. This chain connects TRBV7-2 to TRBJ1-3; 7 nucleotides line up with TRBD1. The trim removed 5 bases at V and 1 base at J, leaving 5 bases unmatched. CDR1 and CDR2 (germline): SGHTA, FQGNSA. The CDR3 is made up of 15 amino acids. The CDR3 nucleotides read TGTGCCAGCAGCACAGGGGCAGCTTCTGGAAACACCATATATTTT. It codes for CASSTGAASGNTIYF. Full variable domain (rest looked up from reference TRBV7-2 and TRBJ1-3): GAGVSQSPSNKVTEKGKDVELRCDPISGHTALYWYRQSLGQGLEFLIYFQGNSAPDKSGLPSDRFSAERTGGSVSTLTIQRTQQEDSAVYLCASSTGAASGNTIYFGEGSWLTVV.

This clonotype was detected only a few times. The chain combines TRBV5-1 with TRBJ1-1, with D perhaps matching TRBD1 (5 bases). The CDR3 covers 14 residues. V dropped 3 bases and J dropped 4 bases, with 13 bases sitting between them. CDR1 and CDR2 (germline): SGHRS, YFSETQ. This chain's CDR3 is CASSYSDGGTEAFF. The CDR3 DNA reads TGCGCCAGCAGCTACTCCGACGGGGGCACTGAAGCTTTCTTT.

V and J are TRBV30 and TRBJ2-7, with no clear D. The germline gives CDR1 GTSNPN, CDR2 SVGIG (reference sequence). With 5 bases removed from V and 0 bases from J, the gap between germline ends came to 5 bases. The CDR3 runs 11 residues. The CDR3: CAWAASYEQYF. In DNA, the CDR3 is TGTGCCTGGGCAGCCTCCTACGAGCAGTACTTC.

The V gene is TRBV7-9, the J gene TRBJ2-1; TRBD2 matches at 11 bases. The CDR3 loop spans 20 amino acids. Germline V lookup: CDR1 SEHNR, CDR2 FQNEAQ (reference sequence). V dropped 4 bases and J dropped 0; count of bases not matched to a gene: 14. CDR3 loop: CASSSSPLSGRGGSYNEQFF. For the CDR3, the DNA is TGTGCCAGCAGCTCGTCACCCCTTAGCGGGAGGGGCGGCTCCTACAATGAGCAGTTCTTC.

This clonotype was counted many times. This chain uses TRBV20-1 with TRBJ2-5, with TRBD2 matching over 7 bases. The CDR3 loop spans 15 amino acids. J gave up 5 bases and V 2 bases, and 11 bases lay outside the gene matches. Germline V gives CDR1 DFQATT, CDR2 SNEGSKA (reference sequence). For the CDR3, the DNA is TGCAGTGCTAGAAATAGGGCGGGAGTAGAGGAGACCCAGTACTTC. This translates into CSARNRAGVEETQYF.

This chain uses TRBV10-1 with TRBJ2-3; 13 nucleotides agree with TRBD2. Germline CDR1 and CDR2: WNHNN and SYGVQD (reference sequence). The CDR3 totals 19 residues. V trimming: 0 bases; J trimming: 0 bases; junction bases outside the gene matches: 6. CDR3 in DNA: TGCGCCAGCAGTGAGTCGATCGGGACTAGCGGGGCTAGCACAGATACGCAGTATTTT. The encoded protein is CASSESIGTSGASTDTQYF.

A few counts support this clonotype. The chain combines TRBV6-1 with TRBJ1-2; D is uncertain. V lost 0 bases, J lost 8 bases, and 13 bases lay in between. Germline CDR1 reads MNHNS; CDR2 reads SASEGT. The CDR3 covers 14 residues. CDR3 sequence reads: CASSEASSGYGYTF. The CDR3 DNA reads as TGTGCCAGCAGTGAAGCGAGCTCCGGGTACGGCTACACCTTC.

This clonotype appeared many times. Here the CDR3 reads CASSSGTSLNNEQFF. The DNA for the CDR3 is TGTGCCAGCAGCTCCGGGACTAGCCTTAACAATGAGCAGTTCTTC. This rearrangement joins TRBV7-9 to TRBJ2-1, with 9 nucleotides matching TRBD2. Germline trimming cut 4 bases from V and 5 bases from J; bases unmatched to any gene: 6. This CDR3 is built from 15 residues. Per the germline V gene, CDR1 is SEHNR and CDR2 is FQNEAQ (reference sequence). Full variable domain (missing parts from reference TRBV7-9 and TRBJ2-1): DTGVSQNPRHKITKRGQNVTFRCDPISEHNRLYWYRQTLGQGPEFLTYFQNEAQLEKSRLLSDRFSAERPKGSFSTLEIQRTEQGDSAMYLCASSSGTSLNNEQFFGPGTRLTVL.

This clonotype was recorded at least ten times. The CDR3 sequence: CASSLSQDGGELFF. As DNA, the CDR3 is TGTGCCAGCAGCTTAAGTCAGGACGGCGGGGAGCTGTTTTTT. The chain carries TRBV7-2 and TRBJ2-2; D is uncertain. The CDR3 consists of 14 residues. The V end lost 2 bases, the J end lost 7 bases, and 11 bases lay between the germline ends. Per germline, CDR1 SGHTA and CDR2 FQGNSA.

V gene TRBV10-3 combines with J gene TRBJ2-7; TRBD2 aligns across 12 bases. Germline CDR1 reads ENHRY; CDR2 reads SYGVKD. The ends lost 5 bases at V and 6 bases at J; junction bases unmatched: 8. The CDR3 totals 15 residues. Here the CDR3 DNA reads TGTGCCATCAGTTCCCGGACTAGCGGGATAGGCGAGCAGTACTTC. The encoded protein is CAISSRTSGIGEQYF.

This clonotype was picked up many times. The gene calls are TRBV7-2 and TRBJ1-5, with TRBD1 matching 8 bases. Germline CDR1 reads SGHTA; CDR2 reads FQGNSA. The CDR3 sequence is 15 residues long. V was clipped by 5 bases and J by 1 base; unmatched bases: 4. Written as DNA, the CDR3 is TGTGCCAGCAGCCCCGGACAGGGCAGCAATCAGCCCCAGCATTTT. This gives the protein CASSPGQGSNQPQHF.

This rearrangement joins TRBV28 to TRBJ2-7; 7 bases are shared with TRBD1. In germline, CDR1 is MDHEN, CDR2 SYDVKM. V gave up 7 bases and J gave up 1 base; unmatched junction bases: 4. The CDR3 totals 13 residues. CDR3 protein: CASISGGSYEQYF. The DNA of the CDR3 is TGTGCCAGCATCTCAGGGGGATCCTACGAGCAGTACTTC.